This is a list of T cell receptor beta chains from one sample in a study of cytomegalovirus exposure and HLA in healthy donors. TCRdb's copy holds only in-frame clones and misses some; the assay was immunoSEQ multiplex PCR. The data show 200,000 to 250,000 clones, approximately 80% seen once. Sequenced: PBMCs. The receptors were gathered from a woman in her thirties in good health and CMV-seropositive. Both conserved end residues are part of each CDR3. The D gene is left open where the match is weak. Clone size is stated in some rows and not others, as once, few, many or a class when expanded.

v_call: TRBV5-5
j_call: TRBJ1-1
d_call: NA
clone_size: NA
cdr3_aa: CASSLKGQGGLEAFF
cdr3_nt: TGTGCCAGCAGCTTGAAAGGACAAGGTGGACTTGAAGCTTTCTTT

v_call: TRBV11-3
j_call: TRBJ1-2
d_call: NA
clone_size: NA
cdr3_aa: CASSLSELLYLNYGYTF
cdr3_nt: TGTGCCAGCAGCTTGAGCGAACTCCTGTACCTTAACTATGGCTACACCTTC

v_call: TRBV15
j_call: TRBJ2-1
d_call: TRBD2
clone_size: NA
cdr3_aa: CATSSSGTSASNEQFF
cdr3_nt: TGTGCCACCAGCAGCTCCGGGACTAGCGCCTCAAATGAGCAGTTCTTC

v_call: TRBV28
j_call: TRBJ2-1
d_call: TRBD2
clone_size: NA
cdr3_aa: CASTPLAEERHEQFF
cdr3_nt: TGTGCCAGCACCCCGCTAGCGGAAGAGAGGCATGAGCAGTTCTTC

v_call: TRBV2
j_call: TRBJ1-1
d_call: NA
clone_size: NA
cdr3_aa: CASSDRGNTEAFF
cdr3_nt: TGTGCCAGCAGTGACAGGGGCAACACTGAAGCTTTCTTT

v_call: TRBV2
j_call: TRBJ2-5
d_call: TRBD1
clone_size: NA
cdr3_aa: CASSRTGLMYQETQYF
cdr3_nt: TGTGCCAGCAGTAGGACAGGGCTGATGTACCAAGAGACCCAGTACTTC

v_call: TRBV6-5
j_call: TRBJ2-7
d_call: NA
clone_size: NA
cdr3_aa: CASSYSVFNYEQYF
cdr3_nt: TGTGCCAGCAGTTATAGCGTTTTTAATTACGAGCAGTACTTC

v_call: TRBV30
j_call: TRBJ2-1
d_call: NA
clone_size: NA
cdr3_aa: CAWSVASPHEQFF
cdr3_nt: TGTGCCTGGTCGGTTGCCAGCCCACATGAGCAGTTCTTC

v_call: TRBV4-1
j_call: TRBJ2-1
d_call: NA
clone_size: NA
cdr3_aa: CASSHKLLAIYNEQFF
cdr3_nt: TGCGCCAGCAGCCATAAGTTGCTAGCGATCTACAATGAGCAGTTCTTC

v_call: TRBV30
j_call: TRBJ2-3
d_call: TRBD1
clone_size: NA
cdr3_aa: CAWATGGFTDTQYF
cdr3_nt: TGTGCCTGGGCGACAGGGGGCTTTACAGATACGCAGTATTTT

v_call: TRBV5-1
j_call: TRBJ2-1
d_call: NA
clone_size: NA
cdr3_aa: CASSPGGVSSYNEQFF
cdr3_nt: TGCGCCAGCAGCCCTGGAGGCGTGAGTTCCTACAATGAGCAGTTCTTC

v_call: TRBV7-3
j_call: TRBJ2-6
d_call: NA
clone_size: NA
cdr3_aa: CASSLTGANVLTF
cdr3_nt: TGTGCCAGCAGCTTAACGGGGGCCAACGTCCTGACTTTC

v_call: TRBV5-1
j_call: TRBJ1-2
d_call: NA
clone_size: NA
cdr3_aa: CASSLVANYGYTF
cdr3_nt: TGCGCCAGCAGCTTGGTAGCAAACTATGGCTACACCTTC

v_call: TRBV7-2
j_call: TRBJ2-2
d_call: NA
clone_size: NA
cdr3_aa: CASSPENTGELFF
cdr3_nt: TGTGCCAGCAGCCCCGAGAACACCGGGGAGCTGTTTTTT

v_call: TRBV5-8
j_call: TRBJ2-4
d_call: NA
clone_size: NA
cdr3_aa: CASSLGPNVGNIQYF
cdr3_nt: TGTGCCAGCAGCTTGGGACCAAACGTTGGGAACATTCAGTACTTC

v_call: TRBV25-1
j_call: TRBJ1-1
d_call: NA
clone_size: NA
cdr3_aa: CASSDLRAPGTEAFF
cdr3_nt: TGTGCCAGCAGTGACCTACGGGCCCCGGGCACTGAAGCTTTCTTT

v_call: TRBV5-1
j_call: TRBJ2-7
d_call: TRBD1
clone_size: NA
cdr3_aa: CASSLDRAIRSSYEQYF
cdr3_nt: TGCGCCAGCAGCCTGGACAGGGCGATAAGGAGCTCCTACGAGCAGTACTTC

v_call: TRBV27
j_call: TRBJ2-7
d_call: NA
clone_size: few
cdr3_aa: CASSSTGSYEQYF
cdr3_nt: TGTGCCAGCAGTTCGACAGGATCCTACGAGCAGTACTTC

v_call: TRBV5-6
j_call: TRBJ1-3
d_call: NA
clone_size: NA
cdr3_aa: CASSQNELNHQRRGGTIYF
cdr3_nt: TGTGCCAGCAGCCAGAACGAATTAAACCACCAAAGGAGAGGGGGCACCATATATTTT

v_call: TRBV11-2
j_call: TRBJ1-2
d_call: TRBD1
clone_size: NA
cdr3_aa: CASSLGQGPYGYTF
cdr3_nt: TGTGCCAGCAGCCTCGGACAGGGACCCTATGGCTACACCTTC

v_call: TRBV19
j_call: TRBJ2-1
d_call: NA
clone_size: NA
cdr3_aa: CASSIDLGGGYNEQFF
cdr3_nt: TGTGCCAGTAGTATAGATCTTGGGGGAGGCTACAATGAGCAGTTCTTC

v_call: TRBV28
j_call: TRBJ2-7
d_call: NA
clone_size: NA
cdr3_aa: CASSLGGGNLEQYF
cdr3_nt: TGTGCCAGCAGCTTGGGAGGGGGAAACCTCGAGCAGTACTTC

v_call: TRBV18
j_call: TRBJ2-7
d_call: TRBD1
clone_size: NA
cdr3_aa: CASSPGQGSEQYF
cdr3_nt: TGTGCCAGCTCACCGGGACAGGGGTCGGAGCAGTACTTC

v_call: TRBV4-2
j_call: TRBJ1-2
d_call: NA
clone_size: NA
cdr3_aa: CASSHVGQDQTYGYTF
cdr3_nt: TGTGCCAGCAGCCACGTGGGGCAGGACCAAACCTATGGCTACACCTTC

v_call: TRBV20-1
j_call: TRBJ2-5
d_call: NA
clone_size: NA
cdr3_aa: CSAMDETQYF
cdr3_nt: TGCAGTGCTATGGATGAGACCCAGTACTTC

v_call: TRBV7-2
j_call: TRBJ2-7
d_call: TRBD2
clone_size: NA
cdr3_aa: CASSFTGLAGYEQYF
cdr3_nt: TGTGCCAGCAGCTTCACGGGACTAGCGGGCTACGAGCAGTACTTC

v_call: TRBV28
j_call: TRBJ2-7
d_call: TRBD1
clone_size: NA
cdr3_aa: CASSIGGTGPHEQYF
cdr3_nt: TGTGCCAGCAGTATCGGAGGGACAGGGCCCCACGAGCAGTACTTC

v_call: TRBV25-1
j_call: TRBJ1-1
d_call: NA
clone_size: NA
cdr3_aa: CASSEIRGEAFF
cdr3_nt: TGTGCCAGCAGTGAAATACGGGGGGAAGCTTTCTTT

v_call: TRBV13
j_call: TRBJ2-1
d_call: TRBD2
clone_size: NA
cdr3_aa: CASSSGTSGRNEQFF
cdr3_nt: TGTGCCAGCAGCTCCGGGACTAGCGGGAGAAATGAGCAGTTCTTC

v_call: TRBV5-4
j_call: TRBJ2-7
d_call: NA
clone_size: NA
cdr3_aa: CASSSQPGSSYEQYF
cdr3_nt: TGTGCCAGCAGCTCCCAGCCGGGTTCCTCCTACGAGCAGTACTTC

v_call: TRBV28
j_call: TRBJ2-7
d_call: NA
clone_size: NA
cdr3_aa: CASSPPQTGTEQYF
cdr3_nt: TGTGCCAGCAGTCCTCCTCAAACAGGGACGGAGCAGTACTTC

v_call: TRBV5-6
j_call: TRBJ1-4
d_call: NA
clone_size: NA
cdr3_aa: CASSARQRPNEKLFF
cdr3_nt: TGTGCCAGCAGCGCAAGACAGAGACCGAATGAAAAACTGTTTTTT

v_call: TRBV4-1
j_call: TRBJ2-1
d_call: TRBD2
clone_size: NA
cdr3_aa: CASSQEGLAKEQFF
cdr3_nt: TGCGCCAGCAGCCAAGAGGGACTAGCCAAAGAGCAGTTCTTC

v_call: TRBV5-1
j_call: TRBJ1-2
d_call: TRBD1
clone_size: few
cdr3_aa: CASFGQGFSGGYTF
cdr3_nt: TGCGCCAGCTTTGGACAGGGATTTTCGGGAGGCTACACCTTC

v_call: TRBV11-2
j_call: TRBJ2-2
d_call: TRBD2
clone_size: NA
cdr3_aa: CASGKRGNTGELFF
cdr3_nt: TGTGCCAGCGGAAAGCGGGGGAACACCGGGGAGCTGTTTTTT

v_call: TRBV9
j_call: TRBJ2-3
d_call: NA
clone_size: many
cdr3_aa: CASSVGIEGDTQYF
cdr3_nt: TGTGCCAGCAGCGTAGGAATCGAGGGGGATACGCAGTATTTT

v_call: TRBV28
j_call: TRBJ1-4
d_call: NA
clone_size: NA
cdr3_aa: CASRSQGSGNEKLFF
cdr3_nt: TGTGCCAGCAGATCACAGGGTTCGGGTAATGAAAAACTGTTTTTT

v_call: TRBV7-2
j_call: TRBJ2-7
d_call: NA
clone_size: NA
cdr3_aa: CASSLVAGEKNEQYF
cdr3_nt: TGTGCCAGCAGCTTAGTTGCAGGGGAGAAGAACGAGCAGTACTTC

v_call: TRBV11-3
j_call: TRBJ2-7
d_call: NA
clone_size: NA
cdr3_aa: CASSLYPGGSYEQYF
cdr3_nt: TGTGCCAGCAGCTTATATCCAGGTGGCTCCTACGAGCAGTACTTC

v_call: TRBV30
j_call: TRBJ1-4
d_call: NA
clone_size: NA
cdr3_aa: CAWTRHPTNEKLFF
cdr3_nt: TGTGCCTGGACCAGACATCCTACTAATGAAAAACTGTTTTTT

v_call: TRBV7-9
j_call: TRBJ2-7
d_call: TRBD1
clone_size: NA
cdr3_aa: CASSLYSGTGIYEQYF
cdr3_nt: TGTGCCAGCAGCTTATATTCGGGGACAGGGATATACGAGCAGTACTTC

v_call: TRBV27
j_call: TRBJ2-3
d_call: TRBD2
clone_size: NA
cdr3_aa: CASSPLGGRAESDTQYF
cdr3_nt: TGTGCCAGCAGTCCCCTCGGCGGGAGGGCCGAGTCTGATACGCAGTATTTT

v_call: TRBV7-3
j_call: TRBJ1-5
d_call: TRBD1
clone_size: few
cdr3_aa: CASSCNDIPGTGDQPQHF
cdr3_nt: TGTGCCAGCAGCTGCAACGATATACCCGGGACAGGGGATCAGCCCCAGCATTTT

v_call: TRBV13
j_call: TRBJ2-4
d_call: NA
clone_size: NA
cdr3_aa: CASSLGSAKNIQYF
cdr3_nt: TGTGCCAGCAGCTTAGGAAGCGCCAAAAACATTCAGTACTTC

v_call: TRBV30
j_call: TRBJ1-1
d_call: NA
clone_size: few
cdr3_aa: CAWSVLTGAFF
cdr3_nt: TGTGCCTGGAGTGTCCTGACAGGAGCTTTCTTT

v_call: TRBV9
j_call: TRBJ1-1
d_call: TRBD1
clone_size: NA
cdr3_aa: CASSVGQGGGGEAFF
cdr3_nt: TGTGCCAGCAGCGTAGGACAGGGGGGTGGTGGTGAAGCTTTCTTT

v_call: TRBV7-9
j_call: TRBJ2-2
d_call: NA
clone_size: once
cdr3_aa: CASSWEGWGTGELFF
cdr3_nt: TGTGCCAGCAGCTGGGAAGGGTGGGGCACCGGGGAGCTGTTTTTT

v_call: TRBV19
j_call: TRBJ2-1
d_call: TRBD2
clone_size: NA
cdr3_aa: CASSISTSGRRNEQFF
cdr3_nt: TGTGCCAGTAGTATATCTACTAGCGGGAGGAGGAATGAGCAGTTCTTC

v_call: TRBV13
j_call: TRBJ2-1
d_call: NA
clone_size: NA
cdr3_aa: CASTPGVSYNEQFF
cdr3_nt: TGTGCCAGCACCCCGGGGGTCTCCTACAATGAGCAGTTCTTC

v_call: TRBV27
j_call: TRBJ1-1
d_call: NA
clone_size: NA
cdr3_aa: CASSLWDRGEAFF
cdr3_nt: TGTGCCAGCAGTTTATGGGATAGGGGTGAAGCTTTCTTT

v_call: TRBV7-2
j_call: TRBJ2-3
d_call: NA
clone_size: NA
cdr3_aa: CAGARDSTDTQYF
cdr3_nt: TGTGCCGGGGCCCGGGACAGCACAGATACGCAGTATTTT